One sample yielded the 23 T cell receptor beta chains listed below, sequenced in a study of T cells after yellow fever vaccination. TCRdb re-analysed the 5' RACE reads in MiXCR, keeping a single row per CDR3 protein. The sample records more than 350,000 distinct CDR3 sequences, approximately 10% being singletons. The material was PBMCs, obtained on the day of the first yellow fever vaccination. Source of these receptors: a man aged 18 to 30 who received the YFV17D yellow fever vaccine.

The sample holds a few counts of this clonotype. The chain links TRBV12-3 or TRBV12-4 to TRBJ2-7; 7 bases line up with TRBD2. This CDR3 spans 13 amino acids. V dropped 6 bases and J dropped 2; count of bases not matched to a gene: 4. CDR3: CASSWREPYEQYF. For the CDR3, the DNA is TGTGCCAGCAGCTGGCGGGAGCCCTACGAGCAGTACTTC.

This clonotype showed up just a few times. This chain connects TRBV7-3 to TRBJ2-1, with TRBD2 matching 8 bases. The CDR3 contains 13 residues. Per the germline V gene, CDR1 is SGHTA and CDR2 is FQGTGA. J lost 9 bases, V lost 4 bases, and 5 bases had no gene match. In DNA form, the CDR3 reads TGTGCCAGCAGCTGGCGGGGGGCGGGTGAGCAGTTCTTC. Translating gives CASSWRGAGEQFF.

The V gene is TRBV4-1, the J gene TRBJ2-5, with 7 bases fitting TRBD2. V gave up 4 bases and J gave up 1 base; unmatched junction bases: 12. Germline-derived CDR1 and CDR2 are MGHRA and YSYEKL. CDR3 length: 17 residues. CDR3 sequence: CASSPHRGGGFQETQYF. CDR3 nucleotide sequence: TGCGCCAGCAGCCCCCACCGTGGGGGGGGTTTCCAAGAGACCCAGTACTTC.

This clonotype was observed a handful of times. CDR3 sequence: CASSIMSLKRNEQFF. In DNA, the CDR3 is TGTGCCAGTAGTATTATGTCCCTAAAACGGAATGAGCAGTTCTTC. The chain uses TRBV19 and TRBJ2-1; D is undetermined. V lost 3 bases, J lost 7 bases, and 16 bases lay in between. The CDR3 is made up of 15 amino acids. Germline loops: CDR1 LNHDA, CDR2 SQIVND (reference sequence).

The V call is TRBV2, the J call TRBJ2-3, with a possible D match to TRBD2 (5 bases). The V and J ends lost 6 bases and 2 bases respectively, with 9 bases between them. The CDR3 spans 13 residues. The germline V gene encodes CDR1 SNHLY and CDR2 FYNNEI. The CDR3 DNA reads as TGTGCCAGCAGGAGGGAGTACACAGATACGCAGTATTTT. Its protein product is CASRREYTDTQYF.

This clonotype was detected a few times. The CDR3 region has the DNA TGTGCCAGCAGCTCCGACTCAGCAGAAGCTTTCTTT. Its protein is CASSSDSAEAFF. This chain links TRBV7-9 with TRBJ1-1; D is unclear. Germline V gives CDR1 SEHNR, CDR2 FQNEAQ (reference sequence). The CDR3 consists of 12 residues. Deletions cut 4 bases from V and 8 bases from J, with 11 bases between.

This clonotype occurred a few times. The V gene is TRBV4-2, the J gene TRBJ1-5; 8 bases agree with TRBD1. The J segment lost 2 bases and the V segment lost 3 bases, leaving 6 bases of the junction unmatched. This CDR3 is built from 16 residues. Germline lookup yields CDR1 LGHNA and CDR2 YNFKEQ. Here the CDR3 reads CASSQAGGAGNQPQHF. The CDR3 DNA reads TGTGCCAGCAGCCAGGCAGGGGGCGCGGGCAATCAGCCCCAGCATTTT.

The J gene is TRBJ1-2, the V gene TRBV7-2, with D possibly being TRBD1 (5 bases). The germline V gene encodes CDR1 SGHTA and CDR2 FQGNSA. The length of the CDR3 is 15 residues. The V end was cut by 6 bases, the J end by 1 base, with 15 bases between. The CDR3 loop reads CASRRIDSINYGYTF. CDR3 coding DNA: TGTGCCAGCAGAAGAATCGACAGTATTAACTATGGCTACACCTTC.

This clonotype has more than one count but fewer than ten. This sequence joins TRBV19 and TRBJ2-6; D is undetermined. The CDR3 is 16 amino acids. Germline values: CDR1 LNHDA, CDR2 SQIVND (reference sequence). The ends were cut back, 2 bases at V and 2 bases at J, with 10 bases in the middle. The CDR3 region has the DNA TGTGCCAGTAGTATATCCACATCAGCTGGGGCCAACGTCCTGACTTTC. Translated, it gives CASSISTSAGANVLTF.

V gene TRBV11-2 combines with J gene TRBJ2-5; D gene uncertain. V was clipped by 3 bases and J by 1 base, with 9 bases between them. The CDR3 extends over 14 amino acids. Germline V gene lookup returns CDR1 SGHAT and CDR2 FQNNGV. The CDR3 sequence: CASSFDTFQETQYF. CDR3 coding DNA: TGTGCCAGCAGCTTTGACACCTTCCAAGAGACCCAGTACTTC.

The sample holds many counts of this clonotype. The chain couples TRBV24-1 to TRBJ1-5; no firm D call. V was shortened by 2 bases and J by 4 bases, with 14 bases between the two germline ends. The CDR3 is 16 residues long. Germline V CDR1 and CDR2: KGHDR, SFDVKD. The CDR3: CATSDSRRGRNQPQHF. CDR3 nucleotides: TGTGCCACCAGTGATTCTCGGAGAGGACGAAATCAGCCCCAGCATTTT.

This clonotype has a count of ten or more. The chain recombines TRBV7-3 with TRBJ2-3, with D unresolved. Germline CDR1 SGHTA, CDR2 FQGTGA. The CDR3 consists of 13 residues. V dropped 3 bases and J dropped 6 bases, with 10 bases sitting between them. CDR3 residues: CASSLKLTDTQYF. The CDR3 DNA reads as TGTGCCAGCAGCTTGAAGTTGACCGATACGCAGTATTTT.

This clonotype appeared a few times. V gene TRBV25-1 combines with J gene TRBJ2-5, with D maybe TRBD2 (7 bases). V lost 7 bases and J lost 5, with 14 bases in between. The CDR3 has 13 amino acids. CDR1 is MGHDK and CDR2 is SYGVNS in the germline V gene. For the CDR3, the DNA is TGTGCCAGCAACCGGGGGGCCGGGGAGACCCAGTACTTC. Translating it yields CASNRGAGETQYF.

This chain connects TRBV11-2 to TRBJ1-1; no firm D call. V lost 4 bases and J lost 8, with 23 bases in between. The CDR3 is 16 residues long. CDR1 is SGHAT and CDR2 is FQNNGV in the germline V gene. The CDR3: CASSSTLFPGKSEAFF. CDR3 coding DNA: TGTGCCAGCAGCTCGACTCTCTTCCCCGGAAAATCCGAAGCTTTCTTT.

This chain uses TRBV7-3 with TRBJ2-6; no firm D call. The V end was cut by 10 bases, the J end by 8 bases, with 15 bases between. Germline-derived CDR1 and CDR2 are SGHTA and FQGTGA. There are 13 residues in the CDR3. The CDR3 DNA is TGTGCCACCGCACGCTCCGGTACCAACGTCCTGACTTTC. It codes for CATARSGTNVLTF.

The chain recombines TRBV21-1 with TRBJ2-7. TRBV21-1 is listed as a pseudogene. There are 15 residues in the CDR3. The DNA for the CDR3 is TGTGCCAGCAGCAAAGTTCGAGGACGGACGTACGAGCAGTACGTC. Translation: CASSKVRGRTYEQYV.

V gene TRBV4-1 combines with J gene TRBJ1-6; D may be TRBD1 (5 bases). This CDR3 is built from 16 residues. V was cut by 0 bases and J by 5 bases, with 11 bases left in between. Germline V lookup: CDR1 MGHRA, CDR2 YSYEKL. The CDR3 DNA sequence: TGCGCCAGCAGCCAAGAAGGGGTCGGGGATAATTCACCCCTCCACTTT. It specifies CASSQEGVGDNSPLHF.

In DNA form, the CDR3 reads TGCGCCAGCAGCCCGAGGGGGGTTGAAGATACGCAGTATTTT. It specifies CASSPRGVEDTQYF. This chain joins TRBV4-1 and TRBJ2-3, with D perhaps TRBD1 or TRBD2 (6 bases each). The CDR3 length is 14 residues. CDR1 and CDR2 from the germline V gene are MGHRA and YSYEKL. V lost 4 bases, J lost 5 bases, and 13 bases lay in between.

The gene calls are TRBV4-1 and TRBJ2-1, with D unclear. Germline V gene lookup returns CDR1 MGHRA and CDR2 YSYEKL. Trimming stripped 0 bases from V and 0 bases from J, with 6 bases between. The CDR3 loop spans 15 amino acids. Here the CDR3 DNA reads TGCGCCAGCAGCCAAGATACCTACTCCTACAATGAGCAGTTCTTC. Amino acids: CASSQDTYSYNEQFF.

J is TRBJ2-3 and V is TRBV10-3; the D gene is possibly TRBD1 (8 bases). Trimming cost V 7 bases and J 3 bases, with 20 bases left between them. The germline V gene has CDR1 ENHRY and CDR2 SYGVKD. CDR3 size: 16 residues. CDR3 region: CAIKKDRDYVTDTQYF. CDR3 DNA sequence: TGTGCCATCAAAAAGGACAGGGACTATGTGACAGATACGCAGTATTTT.

In its sample, this clonotype was seen a few times. The chain combines TRBV12-3 or TRBV12-4 with TRBJ1-1; the D is unclear. The CDR3 consists of 11 residues. Trimming cost V 6 bases and J 0 bases, with 2 bases left between them. CDR3: CASSVNTEAFF. In DNA form, the CDR3 reads TGTGCCAGCAGCGTGAACACTGAAGCTTTCTTT.

This clonotype appeared a few times. This chain uses TRBV12-3 or TRBV12-4 with TRBJ2-7; unclear D gene. The V and J ends lost 6 bases and 5 bases respectively, with 20 bases between them. This CDR3 comprises 15 residues. The CDR3 DNA reads TGTGCCAGCAGCCAAGGGCGGCCGGGCTCTAACGAGCAGTACTTC. It specifies CASSQGRPGSNEQYF.

This clonotype has just a few counts. The genes are TRBV20-1 and TRBJ2-1, with D uncertain. Germline V gene data show CDR1 as DFQATT and CDR2 as SNEGSKA (reference sequence). The CDR3 consists of 13 residues. V dropped 0 bases and J dropped 5 bases, with 8 bases sitting between them. The CDR3 here is CSARDRADNEQFF. The CDR3 DNA is TGCAGTGCTAGAGATAGGGCTGACAATGAGCAGTTCTTC.